The source of this TCR beta chain is a study of metastatic and nonmetastatic thyroid tumors. On the study more broadly: Patients with malignant and benign thyroid disease provided blood and tumor or nodule tissue, whose repertoires were compared.

Ahead of thyroid surgery, no patient had received treatment of any kind. In this sample, this clone turned up a few times. Original processing methods: Differences in CDR3 between clinicopathological groups were drawn on to build a classifier intended to discriminate distant-metastatic papillary thyroid cancer patients. MiXCR reprocessed the PCR reads for TCRdb. The V and J calls, along with clone size, are taken from TCRdb and not from the paper's own processing. The sample lists almost 35,000 clones; about a third were seen once. The CDR3 runs to 13 residues. The V end lost 5 bases, the J end lost 2 bases, and 10 bases lay between the germline ends.

Sequencing input: tumor tissue. This receptor was identified in a female donor with papillary thyroid cancer or a benign thyroid nodule (not recorded which). Some clones in this sample may be carry-over from other donors' samples. The chain carries TRBV12-3 or TRBV12-4 and TRBJ2-7; no clear D gene. The CDR3 DNA follows: TGTGCCAGCAGTCCGGCACCAACCTACGAGCAGTACTTC. The encoded protein is CASSPAPTYEQYF.